Listed below are T cell receptor beta chains from one sample, sequenced in a study of T-cell memory formation after mild COVID-19. In TCRdb, the 5' RACE reads were re-called with MiXCR into one record per CDR3 protein. The profile shows roughly 600,000 distinct CDR3 sequences, roughly 18% of them singletons. The sample consisted of PBMCs or a T cell subset sorted from them (not recorded which). These receptors all come from an adult woman who had mild COVID-19 (a few samples of this study predate the infection). Cell type and time point are not known. Each CDR3 is given with its conserved first and last residue.

j_gene | v_gene | CDR3aa
TRBJ1-5 | TRBV7-2 | CASSLHPGQPQHF
TRBJ1-1 | TRBV30 | CAGDRLNTEAFF
TRBJ2-1 | TRBV11-2 | CASSRSGGRYNEQFF
TRBJ2-1 | TRBV20-1 | CSAPGTSAYNEQFF
TRBJ2-3 | TRBV11-2 | CASSLNWDTQYF
TRBJ1-1 | TRBV7-3 | CASSLMGQANTEAFF
TRBJ1-5 | TRBV24-1 | CATSDSGQGGSNQPQHF
TRBJ2-3 | TRBV7-2 | CASSLAVLAGYTDTQYF
TRBJ2-7 | TRBV6-1 | CASKTGQGAYEQYF
TRBJ2-1 | TRBV7-2 | CASSLGRAASGPLYNEQFF
TRBJ1-5 | TRBV11-3 | CASSFERACSQPQHF
TRBJ2-5 | TRBV7-4 | CASKPPGGTQYF
TRBJ1-1 | TRBV30 | CAWRGQAVTEAFF
TRBJ2-1 | TRBV12-3/TRBV12-4 | CASSFLSGAYNEQFF
TRBJ1-6 | TRBV7-2 | CASSLTRGLESPLHF
TRBJ2-1 | TRBV7-9 | CASSHTGTGNGEQFF
TRBJ1-1 | TRBV9 | CASSAARGRMNTEAFF
TRBJ2-2 | TRBV23-1 | CASSQSRCKGELFF
TRBJ1-4 | TRBV7-8 | CASSPPALGNEKLFF
TRBJ1-2 | TRBV5-4 | CASSLTILGGYTF
TRBJ2-7 | TRBV5-1 | CASSFGPGRVYEQYF
TRBJ2-1 | TRBV11-3 | CASSFYSGTSGRNEQFF
TRBJ2-7 | TRBV9 | CASSVEQIYEQYF
TRBJ2-3 | TRBV20-1 | CSARLFPTDTQYF
TRBJ1-2 | TRBV3-1 | CASSPHGRVPYGYTF
TRBJ2-7 | TRBV5-1 | CASSLESVGEQYF
TRBJ2-5 | TRBV20-1 | CSGGKAGTQYF
TRBJ2-7 | TRBV12-3/TRBV12-4 | CASRRALEQYF
TRBJ1-4 | TRBV3-1 | CASSQEVGQLNEKLFF
TRBJ2-6 | TRBV20-1 | CSARDGGSGANVLTF
TRBJ2-1 | TRBV12-3/TRBV12-4 | CASSFGGSKDNEQFF
TRBJ2-3 | TRBV14 | CASSPIGRASDTQYF
TRBJ2-1 | TRBV24-1 | CATSPGTRPNEQFF
TRBJ1-5 | TRBV20-1 | CSALDRGRDQPQHF
TRBJ2-7 | TRBV7-2 | CASSLAFGLGASEQYF
TRBJ2-3 | TRBV5-1 | CASSLRQVVTDTQYF
TRBJ1-1 | TRBV30 | CAWGGDSEAFF
TRBJ2-2 | TRBV7-9 | CASSAGTPFTGELFF
TRBJ2-3 | TRBV24-1 | CATRSHTDTQYF
TRBJ1-2 | TRBV12-3/TRBV12-4 | CASRGQIYGYTF
TRBJ2-3 | TRBV27 | CASKGGSLWDTQYF
TRBJ2-1 | TRBV13 | CASSPTPSSANEQFF
TRBJ2-1 | TRBV5-1 | CASSRTNSYNEQFF
TRBJ2-3 | TRBV5-8 | CASSLRPGDTDTQYF
TRBJ2-5 | TRBV18 | CASSPPNQEETQYF